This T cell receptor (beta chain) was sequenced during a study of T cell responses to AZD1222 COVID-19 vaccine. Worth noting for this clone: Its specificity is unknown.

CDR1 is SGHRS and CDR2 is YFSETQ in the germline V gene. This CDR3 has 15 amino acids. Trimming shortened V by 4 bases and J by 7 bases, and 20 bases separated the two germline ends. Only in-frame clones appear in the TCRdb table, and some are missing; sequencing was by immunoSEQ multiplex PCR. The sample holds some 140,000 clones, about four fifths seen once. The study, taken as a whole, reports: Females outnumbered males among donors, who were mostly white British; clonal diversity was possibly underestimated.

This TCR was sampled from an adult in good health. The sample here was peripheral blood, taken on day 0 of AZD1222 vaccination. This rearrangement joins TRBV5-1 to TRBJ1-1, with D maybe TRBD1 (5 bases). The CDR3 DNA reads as TGCGCCAGCAGCCCGGCCCGAGGGGTGGAGGTTGAAGCTTTCTTT. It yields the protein CASSPARGVEVEAFF.